Listed here are 22 T cell receptor beta chains from one sample, sequenced in a study of T cells in Graves' hyperthyroidism and ophthalmopathy. From RNA transcripts, TCR beta CDR3 regions were amplified. RT-PCR in the first round (using the HTBI primer set) targeted the TCR CDR3. MiXCR, run by TCRdb on the multiplex PCR reads, gives a single entry per CDR3 protein. Here the sample spans hundreds of thousands of distinct CDR3 sequences, under 25% being singletons. Sequencing was performed on blood. Receptor source: a man aged 25-45 years with Graves' ophthalmopathy.

This clonotype has a handful of counts. The V call is TRBV6-6, the J call TRBJ2-1; D possibly corresponds to TRBD2 (6 bases). From germline, CDR1 is MNHNY and CDR2 SVGAGI (reference sequence). The V gene lost 0 bases and the J gene lost 5 bases, with 11 bases spanning the gap. This CDR3 contains 15 residues. The CDR3 spells CASSYSAGLHNEQFF. The DNA of the CDR3 is TGTGCCAGCAGTTACTCAGCGGGCCTACACAATGAGCAGTTCTTC.

Many counts were recorded for this clonotype. The J gene is TRBJ2-1, the V gene TRBV11-2, with D maybe TRBD2 (6 bases). CDR1 is SGHAT and CDR2 is FQNNGV in the germline V gene. Trimming cost V 1 base and J 3 bases, with 13 bases left between them. The CDR3 is 16 amino acids. CDR3 DNA: TGTGCCAGCAGCTTAGTAAGCGGGTACTACTACAATGAGCAGTTCTTC. This encodes CASSLVSGYYYNEQFF.

This clonotype was seen a few times. This chain links TRBV7-2 with TRBJ2-2, with TRBD2 matching over 9 bases. The CDR3 extends over 14 amino acids. The V and J ends lost 5 bases and 6 bases, in that order; junction bases with no gene match: 4. In germline, CDR1 is SGHTA, CDR2 FQGNSA. The CDR3 nucleotides read TGTGCCAGCAGCCTTAGCGGGAGCGCCGGGGAGCTGTTTTTT. Its translation: CASSLSGSAGELFF.

The chain carries TRBV6-1 and TRBJ2-5; D gene uncertain. CDR3 length equals 15 residues. Per the germline V gene, CDR1 is MNHNS and CDR2 is SASEGT. V lost 7 bases and J 1 base, leaving 16 bases between the germline ends. The chain's CDR3 is CASTPLGTLQETQYF. CDR3 DNA sequence: TGTGCCAGCACTCCCCTAGGCACACTCCAAGAGACCCAGTACTTC.

V is TRBV28 and J is TRBJ2-7, with D perhaps matching TRBD1 (5 bases). CDR1 MDHEN and CDR2 SYDVKM come from the germline V gene. V lost 2 bases, J lost 6 bases, and 8 bases lay in between. The CDR3 sequence is 12 residues long. CDR3 DNA sequence: TGTGCCAGCAGTTTACGGCAGGGCGAGCAGTACTTC. It codes for CASSLRQGEQYF.

This clonotype was counted a few times. This sequence joins TRBV6-1 and TRBJ1-6, with 9 nucleotides matching TRBD1. Germline-derived CDR1 and CDR2 are MNHNS and SASEGT. Losses at the gene ends were 5 bases for V and 7 bases for J; bases not matched to a gene: 3. The CDR3 length is 14 residues. The CDR3, as DNA: TGTGCCAGCAGTCGGGGGACAGGGAATTCACCCCTCCACTTT. Encoded protein: CASSRGTGNSPLHF.

The rearrangement uses TRBV6-5 and TRBJ2-1; 7 nucleotides match TRBD2. The CDR3 runs to 15 residues. V gave up 2 bases and J gave up 5 bases; unmatched junction bases: 6. Germline CDR1 is MNHEY and CDR2 is SVGAGI. DNA of the CDR3: TGTGCCAGCAGTTACAGTCGAGGGAGGGACAATGAGCAGTTCTTC. Its protein product is CASSYSRGRDNEQFF.

This clonotype was seen ten or more times. J is TRBJ1-1 and V is TRBV28; TRBD1 matches at 9 bases. Losses at the gene ends were 1 base for V and 3 bases for J; bases not matched to a gene: 3. Germline CDR1 MDHEN, CDR2 SYDVKM. The CDR3 loop spans 15 amino acids. This CDR3 is CASSLLRTGDTEAFF. The CDR3 DNA is TGTGCCAGCAGTTTATTAAGGACAGGGGACACTGAAGCTTTCTTT.

Ten or more counts support this clonotype. This chain links TRBV7-2 with TRBJ2-1; 8 bases match TRBD2. Trimming at V came to 5 bases and at J to 4 bases, leaving 7 bases not matched to a gene. CDR1 is SGHTA and CDR2 is FQGNSA in the germline V gene. This CDR3 has 15 residues. The CDR3 is CASSTQGLEYNEQFF. The CDR3 DNA reads as TGTGCCAGCAGCACCCAGGGACTAGAATACAATGAGCAGTTCTTC.

The gene calls are TRBV28 and TRBJ2-5; a possible D gene is TRBD2 (5 bases). V lost 4 bases, J lost 6 bases, and 15 bases lay in between. CDR1 is MDHEN and CDR2 is SYDVKM in the germline V gene. The CDR3 is made up of 14 amino acids. CDR3 sequence (DNA): TGTGCCAGCAGTTCCGCCAGGAGAGGGAAGACCCAGTACTTC. Translating it yields CASSSARRGKTQYF. The full variable domain, its missing parts supplied by reference TRBV28 and TRBJ2-5, is DVKVTQSSRYLVKRTGEKVFLECVQDMDHENMFWYRQDPGLGLRLIYFSYDVKMKEKGDIPEGYSVSREKKERFSLILESASTNQTSMYLCASSSARRGKTQYFGPGTRLLVL.

This chain joins TRBV30 and TRBJ1-3, with D uncertain. Germline V gene data show CDR1 as GTSNPN and CDR2 as SVGIG (reference sequence). V lost 5 bases and J lost 5, with 10 bases in between. CDR3 size: 12 residues. The CDR3 DNA sequence: TGTGCCTGGGGTACCTCCCGAAACACCATATATTTT. Translated: CAWGTSRNTIYF.

This chain connects TRBV19 to TRBJ2-1; tentative D call: TRBD2 (6 bases). The length of the CDR3 is 15 residues. CDR1 LNHDA and CDR2 SQIVND come from the germline V gene (reference sequence). Trimming shortened V by 9 bases and J by 0 bases, and 15 bases separated the two germline ends. CDR3 in amino acids: CASKRDFSSYNEQFF. The CDR3 nucleotides read TGTGCCAGCAAAAGGGACTTTAGCTCCTACAATGAGCAGTTCTTC.

Notes on this clonotype: A much bigger clone sits one base away, suggesting this may be a read error. The chain uses TRBV2 and TRBJ2-2; the D gene is possibly TRBD1 (7 bases). The CDR3 sequence is 14 residues long. The germline gives CDR1 SNHLY, CDR2 FYNNEI. CDR3 loop: CASSDGTDHRELSF. The CDR3 DNA sequence: TGTGCCAGCAGCGACGGGACAGACCACCGGGAGCTGTCTTTT.

The rearrangement uses TRBV20-1 and TRBJ2-3; 13 positions agree with TRBD2. The CDR3 has 15 amino acids. Per the germline V gene, CDR1 is DFQATT and CDR2 is SNEGSKA (reference sequence). V shed 1 base and J 4 bases; nucleotides not matched to a gene: 2. DNA for the CDR3: TGCAGTGCTAGAGGGACTAGCGGGAGCTCAGATACGCAGTATTTT. It translates to CSARGTSGSSDTQYF.

The chain carries TRBV11-2 and TRBJ1-1, with 8 bases matching TRBD1. Unmatched junction bases numbered 4, after V lost 5 bases and J lost 11 bases. Germline values: CDR1 SGHAT, CDR2 FQNNGV. The CDR3 loop spans 11 amino acids. The CDR3: CASSAGGLAFF. As DNA, the CDR3 is TGTGCCAGCAGCGCAGGGGGCCTGGCTTTCTTT. Full variable domain (rest looked up from reference TRBV11-2 and TRBJ1-1): EAGVAQSPRYKIIEKRQSVAFWCNPISGHATLYWYQQILGQGPKLLIQFQNNGVVDDSQLPKDRFSAERLKGVDSTLKIQPAKLEDSAVYLCASSAGGLAFFGQGTRLTVV.

The chain has TRBV10-3 and TRBJ2-3; a possible D gene is TRBD2 (6 bases). Trimming took 6 bases from V and 0 from J, leaving 13 bases between them. CDR1 and CDR2 (germline): ENHRY, SYGVKD. This CDR3 comprises 15 residues. CDR3 loop: CAIRDTGTSTDTQYF. The CDR3 DNA reads as TGTGCCATCAGAGATACCGGGACTAGCACAGATACGCAGTATTTT.

This sequence joins TRBV6-1 and TRBJ2-3; D uncertain. The V end lost 2 bases, the J end lost 0 bases, and 9 bases lay between the germline ends. The germline V gene has CDR1 MNHNS and CDR2 SASEGT. The CDR3 spans 15 residues. CDR3 protein: CASSECDFSTDTQYF. The DNA of the CDR3 is TGTGCCAGCAGTGAATGTGATTTTAGCACAGATACGCAGTATTTT.

The table lists this clonotype with a count of one. This chain connects TRBV10-3 to TRBJ2-7, with 10 bases aligning to TRBD1. Germline assignment: CDR1 ENHRY and CDR2 SYGVKD. The V gene end was trimmed by 11 bases and the J gene end by 6 bases; junction bases not matched to a gene: 10. The CDR3 sequence is 13 residues long. CDR3 residues: CAVQGTGESEQYF. Written as DNA, the CDR3 is TGTGCCGTCCAAGGGACAGGGGAGTCCGAGCAGTACTTC.

This clonotype occurred a few times. The chain uses TRBV11-2 and TRBJ2-2, with TRBD2 identical over 10 bases. V gave up 5 bases and J gave up 3 bases; unmatched junction bases: 21. The CDR3 totals 21 residues. Germline V CDR1 and CDR2: SGHAT, FQNNGV. The CDR3 DNA is TGTGCCAGCAGCCGTTGGACTAGCGGACTTCTTGCGATTTCTTACACCGGGGAGCTGTTTTTT. Protein product: CASSRWTSGLLAISYTGELFF.

This clonotype was seen repeatedly, ten times or more. The gene calls are TRBV20-1 and TRBJ1-5; D ambiguous. Trimming removed 4 bases from V and 1 base from J, with 8 bases in between. The CDR3 loop spans 13 amino acids. From germline, CDR1 is DFQATT and CDR2 SNEGSKA (reference sequence). CDR3 in DNA: TGCAGTGCTACTTTGGGGAGCAATCAGCCCCAGCATTTT. Its protein product is CSATLGSNQPQHF.

Ten or more counts support this clonotype. V is TRBV11-3 and J is TRBJ2-7, with D possibly being TRBD2 (5 bases). The CDR3 consists of 17 residues. The germline V and J ends were trimmed by 5 bases and 1 base, with 21 bases remaining between them. Germline-derived CDR1 and CDR2 are SGHNT and YENEEA. The CDR3 DNA reads as TGTGCCAGCAGCCCCACCTCCCAATTTCGGGAATCCTACGAGCAGTACTTC. Amino acids: CASSPTSQFRESYEQYF.

In this sample, this clonotype turned up a few times. The chain employs TRBV28 and TRBJ1-2; TRBD1 matches at 7 bases. The CDR3 extends over 14 amino acids. J gave up 5 bases and V 5 bases, and 8 bases lay outside the gene matches. The V gene's germline CDR1 is MDHEN and CDR2 SYDVKM. The CDR3, as DNA: TGTGCCAGCAGTAATTCCGGGACAGCATATGGCTACACCTTC. It translates to CASSNSGTAYGYTF.